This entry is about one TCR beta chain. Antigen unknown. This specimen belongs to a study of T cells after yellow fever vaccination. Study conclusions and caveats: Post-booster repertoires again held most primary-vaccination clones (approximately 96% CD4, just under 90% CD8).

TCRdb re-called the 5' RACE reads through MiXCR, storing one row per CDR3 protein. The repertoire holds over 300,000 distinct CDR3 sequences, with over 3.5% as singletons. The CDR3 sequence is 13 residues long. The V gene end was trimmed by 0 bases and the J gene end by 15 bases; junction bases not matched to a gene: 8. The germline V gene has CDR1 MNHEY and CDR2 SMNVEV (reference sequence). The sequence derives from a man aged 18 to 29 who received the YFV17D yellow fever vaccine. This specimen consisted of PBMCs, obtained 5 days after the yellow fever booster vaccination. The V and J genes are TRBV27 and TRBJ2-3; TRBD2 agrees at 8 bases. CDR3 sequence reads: CASSLSGGGVEYF. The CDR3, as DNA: TGTGCCAGCAGTTTATCCGGGGGGGGAGTAGAATATTTT.